Below are 30 T cell receptor beta chains sequenced from a single sample in a study of metastatic and nonmetastatic thyroid tumors. All patients reached thyroid surgery having received no treatment beforehand. TCRdb re-analyzed the PCR reads through MiXCR. The sample records about 93,000 clones, 7.5% to 9% being singletons. The sample comprised blood. These receptors were collected from a female donor with papillary thyroid cancer or a benign thyroid nodule (not recorded which). Some clones in this sample may be carry-over from other donors' samples.

This clone was counted a few times. The V call is TRBV5-4, the J call TRBJ2-2, with TRBD1 as a possible D gene (6 bases). Germline V CDR1 and CDR2: SGHNT, YYREEE (reference sequence). V was pared by 6 bases and J by 0 bases, with 9 bases between. The CDR3 length is 14 residues. Written as DNA, the CDR3 is TGTGCCAGCACCCGACAGGCGAACACCGGGGAGCTGTTTTTT. This codes for CASTRQANTGELFF.

This clone has at least ten counts. The rearrangement joins TRBV12-3 or TRBV12-4 to TRBJ2-2, with D tentatively TRBD2 (7 bases). The CDR3 has 14 residues. V was pared by 10 bases and J by 4 bases, with 16 bases between. CDR3 region: CATKGGDSTGELFF. The CDR3 DNA reads TGTGCCACCAAAGGGGGGGATAGCACCGGGGAGCTGTTTTTT.

The chain couples TRBV19 to TRBJ2-4; D remains unclear. CDR1 and CDR2 from the germline V gene are LNHDA and SQIVND (reference sequence). Trimming took off 7 bases at V and 0 bases at J, with 22 bases between the two ends. The CDR3 is 18 amino acids. CDR3 in DNA: TGTGCCAGTACCTTCAGGAGTGGGTCCGCTCTAGCCAAAAACATTCAGTACTTC. This sequence encodes CASTFRSGSALAKNIQYF. Complete variable domain (other parts from reference TRBV19 and TRBJ2-4): DGGITQSPKYLFRKEGQNVTLSCEQNLNHDAMYWYRQDPGQGLRLIYYSQIVNDFQKGDIAEGYSVSREKKESFPLTVTSAQKNPTAFYLCASTFRSGSALAKNIQYFGAGTRLSVL.

This clone occurred many times. The CDR3 sequence is CASRSRGDNSPLHF. CDR3 nucleotide sequence: TGTGCCAGCAGGTCCAGGGGCGATAATTCACCCCTCCACTTT. This chain joins TRBV3-1 and TRBJ1-6; D perhaps matches TRBD1 (6 bases). Trimming shortened V by 6 bases and J by 5 bases, and 11 bases separated the two germline ends. Per the germline V gene, CDR1 is LGHDT and CDR2 is YNNKEL (reference sequence). The CDR3 loop spans 14 amino acids.

V and J are TRBV7-2 and TRBJ2-5; unclear D gene. This CDR3 region has 15 residues. The germline V and J ends were trimmed by 5 bases and 1 base, with 14 bases remaining between them. Germline CDR1 SGHTA, CDR2 FQGNSA. CDR3 sequence (DNA): TGTGCCAGCAGCCCCACCGGTGCTGGCCAAGAGACCCAGTACTTC. It is translated as CASSPTGAGQETQYF. Full variable domain (missing parts from reference TRBV7-2 and TRBJ2-5): GAGVSQSPSNKVTEKGKDVELRCDPISGHTALYWYRQSLGQGLEFLIYFQGNSAPDKSGLPSDRFSAERTGGSVSTLTIQRTQQEDSAVYLCASSPTGAGQETQYFGPGTRLLVL.

The J gene is TRBJ2-4, the V gene TRBV19, with D perhaps TRBD2 (5 bases). The V gene's germline CDR1 is LNHDA and CDR2 SQIVND (reference sequence). This CDR3 comprises 15 residues. Trimming stripped 5 bases from V and 8 bases from J, with 19 bases between. The CDR3 here is CASSPGWTGWDIQYF. Written as DNA, the CDR3 is TGTGCCAGTAGTCCGGGGTGGACTGGCTGGGACATTCAGTACTTC.

There are many counts of this clone. The V and J genes are TRBV5-6 and TRBJ2-1; D not resolved. Germline values: CDR1 SGHDT, CDR2 YYEEEE. The CDR3 runs 14 residues. Trimming cost V 5 bases and J 0 bases, with 9 bases left between them. DNA of the CDR3: TGTGCCAGCAGACGGTGGAGCTCCTACAATGAGCAGTTCTTC. Amino acids: CASRRWSSYNEQFF. Full variable domain (missing parts from reference TRBV5-6 and TRBJ2-1): DAGVTQSPTHLIKTRGQQVTLRCSPKSGHDTVSWYQQALGQGPQFIFQYYEEEERQRGNFPDRFSGHQFPNYSSELNVNALLLGDSALYLCASRRWSSYNEQFFGPGTRLTVL.

The table lists this clone with a few counts. The V and J genes are TRBV10-2 and TRBJ1-6, with 9 nucleotides matching TRBD1. CDR3 length: 15 residues. Per germline, CDR1 WSHSY and CDR2 SAAADI. CDR3 protein: CTTNPQGADNSPLHF. Written as DNA, the CDR3 is TGCACCACAAACCCACAGGGGGCCGATAATTCACCCCTCCACTTT.

The table lists this clone with many counts. This rearrangement joins TRBV11-1 to TRBJ2-7, with 9 positions matching TRBD1. Germline V gives CDR1 SGHAT, CDR2 FQDESV (reference sequence). The CDR3 is 16 residues long. V trimming: 5 bases; J trimming: 3 bases; junction bases outside the gene matches: 11. The CDR3 bases are TGTGCCAGCAGCCCTCGCGACAGGGGGACTTTCTACGAGCAGTACTTC. Encoded protein: CASSPRDRGTFYEQYF. The full variable domain, completed using reference TRBV11-1 and TRBJ2-7, is EAEVAQSPRYKITEKSQAVAFWCDPISGHATLYWYRQILGQGPELLVQFQDESVVDDSQLPKDRFSAERLKGVDSTLKIQPAELGDSAMYLCASSPRDRGTFYEQYFGPGTRLTVT.

The table lists this clone with many counts. The rearrangement uses TRBV12-3 or TRBV12-4 and TRBJ2-3, with a possible D match to TRBD2 (6 bases). There are 15 residues in the CDR3. Trimming removed 4 bases from V and 1 base from J, with 12 bases in between. The DNA for the CDR3 is TGTGCCAGCAGTTCCCGCGGAGGGGGCACAGATACGCAGTATTTT. Protein sequence: CASSSRGGGTDTQYF.

Regarding this clone: A clone one base away is much larger, so this may be a read error. V gene TRBV3-1 combines with J gene TRBJ1-1, with 7 bases matching TRBD1. The CDR3 is 15 residues long. Looked up from germline, CDR1 is LGHDT and CDR2 is YNNKEL (reference sequence). V dropped 4 bases and J dropped 4; count of bases not matched to a gene: 9. The CDR3 sequence is CASSLPAQGSTEAFF. DNA for the CDR3: TGTGCCAGCAGCCTGCCGGCACAGGGGTCCACTGAAGCTTTCTTT.

This clone has at least ten counts. The chain joins TRBV19 to TRBJ1-5, with D perhaps matching TRBD1 (6 bases). Per the germline V gene, CDR1 is LNHDA and CDR2 is SQIVND (reference sequence). Between the trimmed V and J ends, which lost 5 bases and 0 bases, there was a span of 11 bases. The CDR3 is made up of 15 amino acids. The CDR3 DNA is TGTGCCAGTAGTGGGGAGGGGGATAGCAATCAGCCCCAGCATTTT. Protein: CASSGEGDSNQPQHF.

In regard to this clone: One end of the junction varies from germline; a read error may be responsible. This rearrangement joins TRBV20-1 to TRBJ2-7; 9 nucleotides match TRBD1. CDR1 DFQATT and CDR2 SNEGSKA come from the germline V gene (reference sequence). The CDR3 loop spans 17 amino acids. The CDR3 protein is CSASIGTGPALSNEHYF. CDR3 coding DNA: TGCAGTGCTAGTATCGGGACAGGGCCCGCGCTATCCAACGAGCATTACTTC.

There are many counts of this clone. One end of the junction is discordant with germline, which a read error may explain. The rearrangement uses TRBV3-1 and TRBJ1-5, with 9 bases aligning to TRBD1. Germline CDR1 is LGHDT and CDR2 is YNNKEL (reference sequence). CDR3 length: 16 residues. The chain's CDR3 is CASRQGGQGGNQPQHF. The CDR3 nucleotides read TGTGCCAGCAGACAAGGGGGACAGGGAGGCAATCAGCCCCAGCATTTT.

This clone has more than one count but fewer than ten. With a much larger clone just one base away, this may be a read error. Other nucleotide sequences in the sample specify the same CDR3. The chain recombines TRBV29-1 with TRBJ2-7; 11 bases line up with TRBD2. The CDR3 has 15 residues. Germline CDR1 is SQVTM and CDR2 is ANQGSEA. Losses at the gene ends were 6 bases for V and 2 bases for J; bases not matched to a gene: 9. The CDR3 sequence is CSVLGLAGDPYEQYF. CDR3 DNA sequence: TGCAGCGTCCTAGGACTAGCGGGTGATCCCTACGAGCAGTACTTC.

Comments on this clone: This may stem from a read error, because a much larger clone lies one nucleotide away. The chain joins TRBV6-1 to TRBJ1-6; no clear D gene. Trimming removed 6 bases from V and 8 bases from J, with 14 bases in between. Germline V gene sequence: CDR1 MNHNS, CDR2 SASEGT. The CDR3 extends over 14 amino acids. The CDR3 loop is CASRTVRGHSPLHF. The CDR3 DNA reads as TGTGCCAGCAGGACCGTACGGGGTCATTCACCCCTCCACTTT.

This sequence joins TRBV5-1 and TRBJ2-4, with a tentative D call TRBD2 (6 bases). Trimming removed 3 bases from V and 6 bases from J, with 13 bases in between. Looked up from germline, CDR1 is SGHRS and CDR2 is YFSETQ. The CDR3 is 14 residues long. CDR3 in DNA: TGCGCCAGCAGCTCGACCGGGAGTGGAAACATTCAGTACTTC. It yields the protein CASSSTGSGNIQYF.

This clone was observed at least ten times. Additional DNA sequences in this sample encode the identical CDR3. The rearrangement uses TRBV19 and TRBJ2-5; 8 bases match TRBD2. V lost 4 bases to trimming and J lost 6 bases; unmatched junction nucleotides: 4. This CDR3 contains 13 residues. Germline V gives CDR1 LNHDA, CDR2 SQIVND (reference sequence). This chain's CDR3 is CASSNSGAKTQYF. CDR3 in DNA: TGTGCCAGTAGTAATAGCGGGGCAAAGACCCAGTACTTC.

This clone was found many times. This chain joins TRBV5-1 and TRBJ2-3, with 13 bases lining up with TRBD2. The CDR3 sequence is 15 residues long. The germline gives CDR1 SGHRS, CDR2 YFSETQ. Trimming at V came to 5 bases and at J to 3 bases, leaving 3 bases not matched to a gene. Here the CDR3 reads CASRGLAGKTDTQYF. CDR3 nucleotide sequence: TGCGCCAGCAGGGGACTAGCGGGGAAGACAGATACGCAGTATTTT.

As regards this clone: A single base separates this from a much larger clone, so it may be a read error. Other DNA sequences in the same sample also yield this CDR3. V gene TRBV9 combines with J gene TRBJ1-2; TRBD1 matches 9 bases. CDR3 length: 15 residues. Looked up from germline, CDR1 is SGDLS and CDR2 is YYNGEE. For the CDR3, the DNA is TGTGCCAGCAGGGGGACTGGACAGGGGAACTATGGCTACACCTTT. Protein product: CASRGTGQGNYGYTF.

With respect to this clone: This sequence may be a read error, since a much larger clone differs from it by one base. The CDR3 region is CASSVERASDTQYF. CDR3 nucleotide sequence: TGTGCCAGCAGCGTAGAAAGGGCGAGTGATACGCAGTATTTT. The rearrangement links TRBV9 to TRBJ2-3; no firm D call. Germline-derived CDR1 and CDR2 are SGDLS and YYNGEE. This CDR3 is 14 amino acids long. The V gene lost 0 bases and the J gene lost 6 bases, with 11 bases spanning the gap.

In this sample, this clone turned up many times. The gene calls are TRBV10-2 and TRBJ1-1, with D unclear. The CDR3 is made up of 14 amino acids. Germline assignment: CDR1 WSHSY and CDR2 SAAADI. V lost 7 bases and J 8 bases, leaving 20 bases between the germline ends. In DNA form, the CDR3 reads TGCGCCAGCACCGCCCGGGCACCCCCGAGGGAAGCTTTCTTT. It translates to CASTARAPPREAFF.

This clone has a count of ten or more. The chain is built from TRBV20-1 and TRBJ2-7, with unresolved D. Trimming shortened V by 1 base and J by 0 bases, and 7 bases separated the two germline ends. CDR3 length: 13 amino acids. CDR1 DFQATT and CDR2 SNEGSKA come from the germline V gene (reference sequence). Here the CDR3 reads CSARAGSSYEQYF. The CDR3 DNA reads as TGCAGTGCTAGAGCCGGGTCCTCCTACGAGCAGTACTTC.

This clone was counted many times. The rearrangement links TRBV30 to TRBJ1-3, with D uncertain. This CDR3 contains 12 residues. Germline CDR1 is GTSNPN and CDR2 is SVGIG (reference sequence). Trimming took off 4 bases at V and 0 bases at J, with 4 bases between the two ends. The CDR3 reads CAWKASGNTIYF. In DNA form, the CDR3 reads TGTGCCTGGAAGGCCTCTGGAAACACCATATATTTT.

This clone occurred many times. The CDR3 DNA reads as TGTGCCACCAGCGCCTACGGATGGAACACTGAAGCTTTCTTT. It encodes CATSAYGWNTEAFF. The chain is built from TRBV15 and TRBJ1-1; D unclear. CDR3 size: 14 residues. Trimming removed 5 bases at V and 1 base at J, with 11 bases between. Germline CDR1 and CDR2: LNHNV and YYDKDF (reference sequence).

This clone was seen many times. The rearrangement links TRBV24-1 to TRBJ1-5, with a tentative D call TRBD1 (6 bases). From germline, CDR1 is KGHDR and CDR2 SFDVKD. Trimming stripped 2 bases from V and 7 bases from J, with 17 bases between. The CDR3 runs to 16 residues. CDR3 coding DNA: TGTGCCACCAGTGATTCCTCCGGGACCCAGGGGCAGCCCCAGCATTTT. Residues: CATSDSSGTQGQPQHF.

This clone was detected many times. The chain employs TRBV11-1 and TRBJ2-5; D is perhaps TRBD1 (6 bases). Germline CDR1 and CDR2: SGHAT and FQDESV (reference sequence). The CDR3 contains 15 residues. Trimming took 1 base from V and 6 from J, leaving 15 bases between them. The CDR3 DNA sequence: TGTGCCAGCAGCTTAGGAACCCCAGGGGTCAAGACCCAGTACTTC. Residues: CASSLGTPGVKTQYF.

CDR3 coding DNA: TGTGCCAGCAGCCCGATACAGGGGACAGAGACCCAGTACTTC. Protein sequence: CASSPIQGTETQYF. The chain uses TRBV5-6 and TRBJ2-5; 7 bases align to TRBD1. The CDR3 length is 14 residues. CDR1 and CDR2 from the germline V gene are SGHDT and YYEEEE. V shed 4 bases, J shed 4 bases, and the junction held 7 bases outside the gene matches.

This clone was recorded at least ten times. The chain has TRBV7-2 and TRBJ2-7; TRBD2 might be the D (6 bases). Germline assignment: CDR1 SGHTA and CDR2 FQGNSA. V was pared by 1 base and J by 5 bases, with 15 bases between. This CDR3 spans 15 amino acids. CDR3 DNA: TGTGCCAGCAGCTTAGGTCAGGGTAGGAGGGACGAGCAGTACTTC. It is translated as CASSLGQGRRDEQYF.

This clone has a count of ten or more. The J gene is TRBJ2-4, the V gene TRBV28, with 7 nucleotides matching TRBD2. Trimming removed 1 base from V and 3 bases from J; junction bases left unmatched: 6. Germline V CDR1 and CDR2: MDHEN, SYDVKM. The CDR3 has 16 residues. The CDR3 bases are TGTGCCAGCAGTTTATCAGGCGGGGGAGGCAAAAACATTCAGTACTTC. Translating gives CASSLSGGGGKNIQYF. Based on the CDR3 plus reference TRBV28 and TRBJ2-4, the full variable domain is DVKVTQSSRYLVKRTGEKVFLECVQDMDHENMFWYRQDPGLGLRLIYFSYDVKMKEKGDIPEGYSVSREKKERFSLILESASTNQTSMYLCASSLSGGGGKNIQYFGAGTRLSVL.